Following are 5 T cell receptor beta chains from one sample sequenced in a study of control samples from healthy donors and cancer patients. This table comes from immunoSEQ multiplex PCR, and its TCRdb copy is limited to in-frame clones, with some not included. The sample has 100,000 to 150,000 clones, around nine tenths seen once; the top ten hold around 5.8%. The source material was blood. The receptor set was obtained from a man younger than 35 in good health.

The V call is TRBV7-2, the J call TRBJ2-5; D ambiguous. Trimming took 4 bases from V and 1 from J, leaving 7 bases between them. This CDR3 contains 13 residues. Germline CDR1 and CDR2: SGHTA and FQGNSA. The CDR3 loop is CASSSRTQETQYF. The CDR3 nucleotides are TGTGCCAGCAGCTCACGAACCCAAGAGACCCAGTACTTC.

This clone was seen a few times. The chain links TRBV5-1 to TRBJ1-2, with 8 bases lining up with TRBD1. CDR1 is SGHRS, CDR2 YFSETQ, per germline. V dropped 0 bases and J dropped 5; count of bases not matched to a gene: 6. This CDR3 is 15 amino acids long. This chain's CDR3 is CASSLATGVRYGYTF. The DNA of the CDR3 is TGCGCCAGCAGCTTGGCGACAGGGGTGCGGTATGGCTACACCTTC.

V is TRBV10-1 and J is TRBJ2-3; no reliable D call. The length of the CDR3 is 15 residues. Germline V gene lookup returns CDR1 WNHNN and CDR2 SYGVQD (reference sequence). Trimming took off 10 bases at V and 0 bases at J, with 17 bases between the two ends. CDR3 nucleotides: TGCGCCACCCAGTGCCATCGTCCTAGCACAGATACGCAGTATTTT. Protein product: CATQCHRPSTDTQYF.

This chain connects TRBV2 to TRBJ2-7, with 7 bases aligning to TRBD2. V was clipped by 0 bases and J by 2 bases; unmatched bases: 4. This CDR3 region has 15 residues. The germline V gene has CDR1 SNHLY and CDR2 FYNNEI. The CDR3 DNA follows: TGTGCCAGCAGTGAAGCGGGGCGGGGGACCTACGAGCAGTACTTC. Protein: CASSEAGRGTYEQYF.

The chain combines TRBV7-9 with TRBJ2-5; 9 nucleotides align to TRBD2. The J segment lost 3 bases and the V segment lost 1 base, leaving 9 bases of the junction unmatched. This CDR3 comprises 17 residues. The germline V gene encodes CDR1 SEHNR and CDR2 FQNEAQ (reference sequence). The CDR3 coding sequence is TGTGCCAGCAGCTTAGGGCGGGGGGGGCCTCGAGAAGAGACCCAGTACTTC. Translation: CASSLGRGGPREETQYF.